This T cell receptor (beta chain) was identified during a study of T cell responses to AZD1222 COVID-19 vaccine. Study outcomes and limitations: Spike-specific TCRs gained breadth and depth after people received two AZD1222 doses.

Method: immunoSEQ multiplex PCR; TCRdb's copy keeps in-frame clones and lacks some. The repertoire has some 130,000 clones, approximately 90% of them found once; the top ten carry 0.9% to 1.2%. The V gene's germline CDR1 is LNHDA and CDR2 SQIVND (reference sequence). With 2 bases clipped from V and 7 bases from J, the junction kept 8 bases outside the gene matches. CDR3 length: 16 amino acids. Note on this clone: The antigen remains undetermined.

The J gene is TRBJ1-6, the V gene TRBV19; the match to TRBD1 covers 7 bases. The specimen was peripheral blood, collected 28 days after the second AZD1222 dose. This TCR was sampled from an adult who received the AZD1222 COVID-19 vaccine. CDR3 sequence: CASSIQGGGSNSPLHF. CDR3 bases: TGTGCCAGTAGTATACAGGGAGGGGGCTCCAATTCACCCCTCCACTTT.